This T cell receptor (beta chain) was captured by sequencing in a study of CXCR3-negative and CXCR3-positive naive CD8 T cells. Researchers prepared the TRB cDNA libraries using 5' RACE with UMI labels. Reprocessing the 5' RACE reads, TCRdb reports a single entry for every CDR3 protein and omits DNA. In total, the table holds about 56,000 distinct CDR3 sequences. Regarding this clonotype: The antigen remains undetermined.

Per the germline V gene, CDR1 is PRHDT and CDR2 is FYEKMQ (reference sequence). The CDR3 loop spans 17 amino acids. Regarding the study as a whole: When CXCR3-positive naive cells were set against CXCR3-negative naive cells, the former had more hydrophobic TRB CDR3s.

Sample: naive CXCR3+ CD8+ T cells from blood. Subset reported: CD45RO-CCR7+CD27+CD95- naive CD8+ T cells expressing CXCR3 (TNR3+). V gene TRBV13 combines with J gene TRBJ2-1; TCRdb's D gene call, TRBD1, goes unchecked for lack of DNA. This TCR derives from a human donor in good health. Some clones in this sample may be carry-over from other donors' samples. The CDR3 region is CASSLDPGLGSYNEQFF.